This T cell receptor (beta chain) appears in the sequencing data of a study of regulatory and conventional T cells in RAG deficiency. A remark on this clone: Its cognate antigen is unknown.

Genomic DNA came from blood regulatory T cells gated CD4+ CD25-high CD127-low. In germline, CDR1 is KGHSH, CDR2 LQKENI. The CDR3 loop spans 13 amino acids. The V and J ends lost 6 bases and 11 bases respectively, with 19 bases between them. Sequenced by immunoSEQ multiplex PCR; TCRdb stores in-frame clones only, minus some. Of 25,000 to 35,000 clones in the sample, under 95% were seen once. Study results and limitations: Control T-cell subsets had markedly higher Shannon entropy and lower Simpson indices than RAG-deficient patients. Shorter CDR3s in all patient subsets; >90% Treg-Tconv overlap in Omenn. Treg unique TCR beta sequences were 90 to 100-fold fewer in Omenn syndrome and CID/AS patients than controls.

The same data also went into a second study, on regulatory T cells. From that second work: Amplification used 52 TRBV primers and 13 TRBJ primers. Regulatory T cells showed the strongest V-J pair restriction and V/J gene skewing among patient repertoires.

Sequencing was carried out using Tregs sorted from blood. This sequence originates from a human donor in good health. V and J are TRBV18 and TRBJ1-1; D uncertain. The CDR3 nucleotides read TGTGCCAGCTCCCCCAGAGACATTTGGATGGCTTTCTTT. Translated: CASSPRDIWMAFF.